This paragraph reports one T cell receptor beta chain. CDR1 and CDR2 from the germline V gene are SGHTA and FQGTGA. The length of the CDR3 is 13 residues. The V end was cut by 1 base, the J end by 5 bases, with 9 bases between. Under the authors' procedure: In the immunoSEQ data, sequences were junction-only and lacked quality scores, so filtering differed. Measured with immunoSEQ multiplex PCR; TCRdb has only the in-frame clones, and not every one. V, J and clone size were drawn from that table, and D and trimming were deduced from the DNA. The sample lists around 1.5 million clones, around 98% occurring once. The data belong to a study of shared clonotypes between healthy human individuals.

The J gene is TRBJ2-7, the V gene TRBV7-3; D not certain. This sequence originates from a man aged 30 to 45 in good health. Source material: naive CD4+ T cells sorted from blood. Subset defined: CD45RA+ positively selected. The chain's CDR3 is CASSLIPQNEQYF. The CDR3 nucleotides read TGTGCCAGCAGCTTAATCCCACAGAACGAGCAGTACTTC.